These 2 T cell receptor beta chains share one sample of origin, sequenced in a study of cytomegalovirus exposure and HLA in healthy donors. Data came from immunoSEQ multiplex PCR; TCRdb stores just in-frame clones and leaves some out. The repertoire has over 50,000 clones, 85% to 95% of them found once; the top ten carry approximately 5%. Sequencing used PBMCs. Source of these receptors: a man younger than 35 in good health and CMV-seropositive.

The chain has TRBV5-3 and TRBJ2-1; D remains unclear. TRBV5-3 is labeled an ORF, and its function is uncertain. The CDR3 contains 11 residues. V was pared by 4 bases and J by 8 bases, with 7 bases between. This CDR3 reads CARSEDYEQFF. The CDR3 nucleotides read TGTGCCAGAAGCGAGGATTATGAGCAGTTCTTC.

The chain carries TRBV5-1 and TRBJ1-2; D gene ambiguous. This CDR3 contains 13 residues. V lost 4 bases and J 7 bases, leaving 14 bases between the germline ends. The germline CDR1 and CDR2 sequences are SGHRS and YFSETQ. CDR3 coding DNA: TGCGCCAGCAGCCCCGGGGTTCGCCCTGGCTACACCTTC. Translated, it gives CASSPGVRPGYTF. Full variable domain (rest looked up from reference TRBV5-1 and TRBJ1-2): KAGVTQTPRYLIKTRGQQVTLSCSPISGHRSVSWYQQTPGQGLQFLFEYFSETQRNKGNFPGRFSGRQFSNSRSEMNVSTLELGDSALYLCASSPGVRPGYTFGSGTRLTVV.